The 9 T cell receptor beta chains in this list originate from one sample, sequenced in a study of Ad26.COV2.S vaccination and SARS-CoV-2 variants. Sequenced by immunoSEQ multiplex PCR; TCRdb stores in-frame clones only, minus some. The table has under 600,000 clones, about nine tenths seen once. Treatment given: some 20 received Ad26.COV2.S at low or high dose, single or two shots; about 5 received placebo; per-sample allocation not given. Day 63 following the first vaccine or placebo injection was when the samples were taken. The specimen was peripheral blood, collected in a trial of Ad26.COV2.S vaccine versus placebo. These receptors were collected from a person between 18 and 65 years old who received the Ad26.COV2.S COVID-19 vaccine or a placebo.

The chain links TRBV7-6 to TRBJ2-7; unclear D gene. Germline V gene sequence: CDR1 SGHVS, CDR2 FNYEAQ. This CDR3 is built from 14 residues. V was shortened by 0 bases and J by 3 bases, with 9 bases between the two germline ends. The CDR3 DNA reads TGTGCCAGCAGCTTAGCAGGGCTGGGCTACGAGCAGTACTTC. Translated, it gives CASSLAGLGYEQYF.

The V call is TRBV18, the J call TRBJ1-1; 12 bases line up with TRBD1. The germline V gene encodes CDR1 KGHSH and CDR2 LQKENI. The CDR3 loop spans 15 amino acids. The junction had 4 bases not matched to a gene; V was cut back by 5 bases and J by 3 bases. CDR3 coding DNA: TGTGCCAGCTCAGGGACAGGGGGCCCGTACACTGAAGCTTTCTTT. It is translated as CASSGTGGPYTEAFF.

This chain joins TRBV5-1 and TRBJ2-2, with D maybe TRBD1 (6 bases). The ends were cut back, 5 bases at V and 2 bases at J, with 13 bases in the middle. Per the germline V gene, CDR1 is SGHRS and CDR2 is YFSETQ. This CDR3 has 15 residues. The CDR3 region is CASSETGDNTGELFF. For the CDR3, the DNA is TGCGCCAGCAGTGAGACAGGTGATAACACCGGGGAGCTGTTTTTT.

This clone occurred once. V and J are TRBV13 and TRBJ2-1; no clear D. The V end lost 4 bases, the J end lost 6 bases, and 7 bases lay between the germline ends. The CDR3 loop spans 12 amino acids. Germline-derived CDR1 and CDR2 are PRHDT and FYEKMQ (reference sequence). CDR3 in amino acids: CASSSVRNEQFF. CDR3 nucleotides: TGTGCCAGCAGCTCCGTACGCAATGAGCAGTTCTTC. The entire variable domain, with the rest obtained from reference TRBV13 and TRBJ2-1, is as follows: AAGVIQSPRHLIKEKRETATLKCYPIPRHDTVYWYQQGPGQDPQFLISFYEKMQSDKGSIPDRFSAQQFSDYHSELNMSSLELGDSALYFCASSSVRNEQFFGPGTRLTVL.

The rearrangement joins TRBV11-3 to TRBJ2-3, with D perhaps TRBD1 (5 bases). Germline loops: CDR1 SGHNT, CDR2 YENEEA. The CDR3 totals 14 residues. V was shortened by 1 base and J by 7 bases, with 12 bases between the two germline ends. The CDR3 DNA sequence: TGTGCCAGCAGCTTAGGCAGGGATGGAAATACGCAGTATTTT. This codes for CASSLGRDGNTQYF.

The chain has TRBV9 and TRBJ2-7, with D tentatively TRBD1 (6 bases). The germline V and J ends were trimmed by 0 bases and 4 bases, with 11 bases remaining between them. This CDR3 is built from 14 residues. The germline gives CDR1 SGDLS, CDR2 YYNGEE. CDR3 in DNA: TGTGCCAGCAGCGTAGAAGGGCAGGGGTACGAGCAGTACTTC. Protein: CASSVEGQGYEQYF.

The genes are TRBV18 and TRBJ1-2; 7 bases line up with TRBD1. The CDR3 is made up of 15 amino acids. Germline V gene data show CDR1 as KGHSH and CDR2 as LQKENI. V lost 3 bases and J lost 2; bases outside the gene matches: 6. Here the CDR3 reads CASSPTTGKNYGYTF. The DNA of the CDR3 is TGTGCCAGCTCACCGACGACAGGGAAGAACTATGGCTACACCTTC.

The DNA of the CDR3 is TGTGCCAGCAGAACGGACAGGGGCGCGAATGCTTTCTTT. It translates to CASRTDRGANAFF. The chain has TRBV27 and TRBJ1-1; TRBD1 matches 9 bases. V lost 6 bases and J lost 11; bases outside the gene matches: 10. Germline-derived CDR1 and CDR2 are MNHEY and SMNVEV (reference sequence). The CDR3 has 13 residues.

The count of this clone is one. This chain uses TRBV19 with TRBJ1-2; D unresolved. The CDR3 is made up of 12 amino acids. With 6 bases removed from V and 8 bases from J, the gap between germline ends came to 13 bases. Germline assignment: CDR1 LNHDA and CDR2 SQIVND (reference sequence). As DNA, the CDR3 is TGTGCCAGTAGACAGACCGGTGAGGGCTACACCTTC. This encodes CASRQTGEGYTF.